What follows are 24 T cell receptor beta chains derived from one specimen sequenced in a study of chemoradiotherapy in HPV16-positive cancers (dated by TCRdb to 2022 to 2024). Library preparation used the immunoSEQ multiplex PCR assay. TCRdb took this table from immuneACCESS and kept in-frame rearrangements with V and J called. Such tables lack part of the clones; where checked against another copy, unresolved V genes explain under half of the gap, and the rest is unexplained. This sample comprises about 7,900 clones, less than 90% of them detected only once. The ten biggest clones cover 3.5% of the sample. The sequencing here drew on blood, taken from a patient who underwent chemoradiotherapy. These receptors originate from a human donor with HPV-associated anogenital cancer.

The chain couples TRBV5-1 to TRBJ2-3; D is undetermined. This CDR3 is built from 14 residues. In germline, CDR1 is SGHRS, CDR2 YFSETQ. V was cut by 0 bases and J by 3 bases, with 8 bases left in between. The CDR3 here is CASSLDWVTDTQYF. In DNA form, the CDR3 reads TGCGCCAGCAGCTTGGACTGGGTAACAGATACGCAGTATTTT.

The chain has TRBV27 and TRBJ1-5; D call uncertain. Per the germline V gene, CDR1 is MNHEY and CDR2 is SMNVEV (reference sequence). The CDR3 runs 15 residues. V was cut by 5 bases and J by 4 bases, with 15 bases left in between. CDR3 DNA: TGTGCCAGCAGTCCCATGGATAAGGGTAATCAGCCCCAGCATTTT. Translation gives CASSPMDKGNQPQHF.

The chain links TRBV30 to TRBJ2-1, with TRBD1 identical over 9 bases. V shed 3 bases and J 7 bases; nucleotides not matched to a gene: 10. CDR1 GTSNPN and CDR2 SVGIG come from the germline V gene (reference sequence). This CDR3 has 15 residues. The CDR3 nucleotides are TGTGCCTGGAGCTTACAGGGGGCGGTGGGGAATGAGCAGTTCTTC. This sequence encodes CAWSLQGAVGNEQFF.

The CDR3 DNA is TGTGCCAGCAGCTTGGCGGGAGGAGGTCAGCCCCAGCATTTT. It yields the protein CASSLAGGGQPQHF. This chain links TRBV5-5 with TRBJ1-5; no firm D call. Trimming left V 0 bases short and J 6 bases short, with 10 bases between. The CDR3 totals 14 residues. Germline V gives CDR1 SGHKS, CDR2 YYEKEE (reference sequence).

The chain links TRBV28 to TRBJ2-7; 11 bases fit TRBD2. The CDR3 consists of 18 residues. Unmatched junction bases numbered 21, after V lost 2 bases and J lost 12 bases. Germline V lookup: CDR1 MDHEN, CDR2 SYDVKM. This CDR3 reads CASSLEGLASGRPGSSYF. DNA for the CDR3: TGTGCCAGCAGTTTAGAAGGACTTGCTAGCGGGAGGCCCGGATCCTCGTACTTC.

The chain employs TRBV6-4 and TRBJ2-3, with 12 nucleotides matching TRBD2. The CDR3 length is 16 residues. CDR1 is MRHNA, CDR2 SNTAGT, per germline. V shed 2 bases, J shed 4 bases, and the junction held 4 bases outside the gene matches. The CDR3, as DNA: TGTGCCAGCAGTGACACCGGGACTAGCGGGTCAGATACGCAGTATTTT. Encoded protein: CASSDTGTSGSDTQYF.

The chain recombines TRBV20-1 with TRBJ2-7; the D gene could be TRBD1 or TRBD2 (6 bases each). V was pared by 3 bases and J by 6 bases, with 9 bases between. CDR1 is DFQATT and CDR2 is SNEGSKA in the germline V gene (reference sequence). The CDR3 totals 11 residues. DNA of the CDR3: TGCAGTGCTAGCCGGGGGCGCGAGCAGTACTTC. It encodes CSASRGREQYF.

The chain couples TRBV5-4 to TRBJ2-3; perhaps TRBD2 as D (6 bases). The CDR3 runs 13 residues. CDR1 is SGHNT, CDR2 YYREEE, per germline (reference sequence). The ends were cut back, 0 bases at V and 4 bases at J, with 6 bases in the middle. The CDR3 protein is CASSLAGADTQYF. The CDR3 DNA is TGTGCCAGCAGCTTGGCGGGGGCAGATACGCAGTATTTT.

This sequence joins TRBV7-8 and TRBJ1-2; TRBD1 aligns across 12 bases. The CDR3 extends over 16 amino acids. CDR1 SGHVS and CDR2 FQNEAQ come from the germline V gene. V lost 5 bases, J lost 1 base, and 5 bases stayed unmatched. The CDR3 sequence: CASSLGQGALNYGYTF. DNA of the CDR3: TGTGCCAGCAGCCTGGGACAGGGGGCACTTAACTATGGCTACACCTTC.

The chain uses TRBV28 and TRBJ1-1; D uncertain. With 1 base removed from V and 2 bases from J, the gap between germline ends came to 8 bases. This CDR3 contains 14 residues. The germline gives CDR1 MDHEN, CDR2 SYDVKM. The CDR3 protein is CASSLYAGNTEAFF. CDR3 bases: TGTGCCAGCAGTTTATACGCAGGCAACACTGAAGCTTTCTTT.

V is TRBV19 and J is TRBJ2-5; 8 bases fit TRBD1. The CDR3 is 13 amino acids. CDR1 and CDR2 (germline): LNHDA, SQIVND (reference sequence). V gave up 6 bases and J gave up 5 bases; unmatched junction bases: 5. The CDR3 protein is CASRDRVRETQYF. The DNA for the CDR3 is TGTGCCAGTAGGGACAGGGTACGGGAGACCCAGTACTTC.

V and J are TRBV5-4 and TRBJ1-4; D perhaps matches TRBD1 (6 bases). Germline values: CDR1 SGHNT, CDR2 YYREEE (reference sequence). Trimming took 4 bases from V and 4 from J, leaving 14 bases between them. CDR3 length: 15 amino acids. DNA for the CDR3: TGTGCCAGCAGCCCTGGGGGGGCTCGTAATGAAAAACTGTTTTTT. It codes for CASSPGGARNEKLFF.

This clone came up once. The CDR3 reads CASSGDRRNSGNTIYF. The CDR3 nucleotides read TGTGCCAGCAGCGGGGACCGGCGTAACTCTGGAAACACCATATATTTT. This chain links TRBV9 with TRBJ1-3, with a possible D match to TRBD1 (5 bases). The V end was cut by 3 bases, the J end by 0 bases, with 13 bases between. This CDR3 is 16 amino acids long. CDR1 is SGDLS and CDR2 is YYNGEE in the germline V gene. Full variable domain (missing parts from reference TRBV9 and TRBJ1-3): DSGVTQTPKHLITATGQRVTLRCSPRSGDLSVYWYQQSLDQGLQFLIQYYNGEERAKGNILERFSAQQFPDLHSELNLSSLELGDSALYFCASSGDRRNSGNTIYFGEGSWLTVV.

The genes are TRBV5-1 and TRBJ2-7; possibly TRBD2 for D (6 bases). Looked up from germline, CDR1 is SGHRS and CDR2 is YFSETQ. The CDR3 sequence is 14 residues long. V was shortened by 1 base and J by 1 base, with 9 bases between the two germline ends. CDR3 in amino acids: CASSLSGTSYEQYF. The CDR3 DNA follows: TGCGCCAGCAGCTTGAGTGGGACTTCCTACGAGCAGTACTTC.

This clone was counted a few times. V gene TRBV11-1 combines with J gene TRBJ2-5; 11 bases line up with TRBD2. V shed 5 bases and J 1 base; nucleotides not matched to a gene: 12. CDR1 SGHAT and CDR2 FQDESV come from the germline V gene (reference sequence). The CDR3 is made up of 18 amino acids. The CDR3 is CASSPSGTSGILQETQYF. Here the CDR3 DNA reads TGTGCCAGCAGCCCTAGTGGGACTAGCGGAATCCTCCAAGAGACCCAGTACTTC. Full variable domain (outside the CDR3, taken from reference TRBV11-1 and TRBJ2-5): EAEVAQSPRYKITEKSQAVAFWCDPISGHATLYWYRQILGQGPELLVQFQDESVVDDSQLPKDRFSAERLKGVDSTLKIQPAELGDSAMYLCASSPSGTSGILQETQYFGPGTRLLVL.

The chain combines TRBV4-1 with TRBJ2-5; TRBD2 matches at 8 bases. Germline V lookup: CDR1 MGHRA, CDR2 YSYEKL. This CDR3 contains 16 residues. V was clipped by 3 bases and J by 4 bases; unmatched bases: 10. In DNA, the CDR3 is TGCGCCAGCAGCCATGGCTCGGGGGGGGTGGGAGAGACCCAGTACTTC. Residues: CASSHGSGGVGETQYF.

The sample holds a few counts of this clone. CDR3 DNA sequence: TGTGCCAGCAGCCCACGACAGGGGTGGATACGGGAGCAGTACTTC. As protein: CASSPRQGWIREQYF. V is TRBV5-4 and J is TRBJ2-7; 8 bases align to TRBD1. In germline, CDR1 is SGHNT, CDR2 YYREEE (reference sequence). The V gene end was trimmed by 4 bases and the J gene end by 7 bases; junction bases not matched to a gene: 13. CDR3 length: 15 amino acids.

The genes are TRBV19 and TRBJ2-5; 8 bases agree with TRBD1. Germline values: CDR1 LNHDA, CDR2 SQIVND (reference sequence). The V and J ends lost 3 bases and 2 bases, in that order; junction bases with no gene match: 5. There are 15 residues in the CDR3. The CDR3 DNA reads TGTGCCAGTAGTATTCTCGGGACAGGACAAGAGACCCAGTACTTC. It codes for CASSILGTGQETQYF.

The chain employs TRBV5-3 and TRBJ2-3, with 7 bases identical to TRBD1. TRBV5-3 is annotated as an ORF whose role is uncertain. The CDR3 consists of 18 residues. J lost 3 bases, V lost 0 bases, and 13 bases had no gene match. CDR3 in amino acids: CARSLAPRSGRGTDTQYF. CDR3 DNA: TGTGCCAGAAGCTTGGCCCCCAGATCGGGCAGGGGGACAGATACGCAGTATTTT.

Only one count was recorded for this clone. The chain has TRBV7-9 and TRBJ1-5; 8 nucleotides agree with TRBD1. CDR1 and CDR2 from the germline V gene are SEHNR and FQNEAQ (reference sequence). V trimming: 0 bases; J trimming: 4 bases; junction bases outside the gene matches: 11. This CDR3 contains 18 residues. The CDR3 is CASSLAVVAGGLNQPQHF. Written as DNA, the CDR3 is TGTGCCAGCAGCTTAGCGGTAGTTGCAGGGGGCCTTAATCAGCCCCAGCATTTT.

To note about this clone: One end of the junction does not line up with germline, which may come from a read error. This chain connects TRBV18 to TRBJ1-1; tentative D call: TRBD1 (6 bases). Germline V CDR1 and CDR2: KGHSH, LQKENI. The CDR3 spans 16 residues. CDR3 sequence: CASPPFLQGSDTEAFF. DNA for the CDR3: TGTGCCAGCCCACCCTTCCTACAGGGAAGTGACACTGAAGCTTTCTTT.

This chain uses TRBV19 with TRBJ1-3; D call uncertain. CDR3 length equals 14 residues. Per germline, CDR1 LNHDA and CDR2 SQIVND (reference sequence). V lost 5 bases and J lost 0, with 8 bases in between. The CDR3 region is CASSRVLSGNTIYF. The CDR3 DNA reads TGTGCCAGTAGTCGGGTCCTCTCTGGAAACACCATATATTTT.

The table lists this clone with a count of one. V and J are TRBV27 and TRBJ1-5; no firm D call. Germline CDR1 and CDR2: MNHEY and SMNVEV (reference sequence). The CDR3 is 12 amino acids. The V end lost 1 base, the J end lost 4 bases, and 2 bases lay between the germline ends. CDR3 residues: CASSLLNQPQHF. The CDR3 region has the DNA TGTGCCAGCAGTTTATTAAATCAGCCCCAGCATTTT.

V and J are TRBV28 and TRBJ2-7; 7 bases match TRBD1. Germline V gives CDR1 MDHEN, CDR2 SYDVKM. V lost 5 bases and J lost 1; bases outside the gene matches: 8. CDR3 length equals 15 residues. CDR3 bases: TGTGCCAGCAGTCCCCGGGACAGACTATCCTACGAGCAGTACTTC. This codes for CASSPRDRLSYEQYF.